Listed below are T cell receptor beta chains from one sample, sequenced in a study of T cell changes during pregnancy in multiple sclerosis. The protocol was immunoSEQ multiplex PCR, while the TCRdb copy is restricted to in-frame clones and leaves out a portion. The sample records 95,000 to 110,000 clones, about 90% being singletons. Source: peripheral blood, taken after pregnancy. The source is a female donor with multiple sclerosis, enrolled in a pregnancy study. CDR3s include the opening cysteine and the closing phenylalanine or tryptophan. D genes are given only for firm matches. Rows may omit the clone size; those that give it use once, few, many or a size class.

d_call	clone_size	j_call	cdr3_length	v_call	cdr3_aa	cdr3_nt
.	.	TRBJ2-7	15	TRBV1	CTSSQRTGVLYEQYF	TGCACCAGCAGCCAGCGCACAGGGGTTCTTTACGAGCAGTACTTC
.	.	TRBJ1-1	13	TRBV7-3	CASSLGHREGAFF	TGTGCCAGCAGCTTGGGACACAGGGAGGGAGCTTTCTTT
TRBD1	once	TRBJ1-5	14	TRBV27	CASRKTGFNQPQHF	TGTGCCAGCAGGAAGACAGGGTTCAATCAGCCCCAGCATTTT
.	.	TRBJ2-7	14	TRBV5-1	CASSLVQGSYEQYF	TGCGCCAGCAGCTTGGTGCAGGGCTCCTACGAGCAGTACTTC
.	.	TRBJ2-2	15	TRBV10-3	CAIKSGETNTGELFF	TGTGCCATCAAATCCGGAGAGACGAACACCGGGGAGCTGTTTTTT
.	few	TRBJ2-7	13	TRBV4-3	CASSQVRGMEQYF	TGCGCCAGCAGCCAAGTACGGGGGATGGAGCAGTACTTC
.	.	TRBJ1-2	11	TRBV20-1	CSASPGAGYTF	TGCAGTGCTAGTCCGGGAGCTGGCTACACCTTC
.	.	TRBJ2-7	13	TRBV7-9	CASSFQGSYEQYF	TGTGCCAGCAGCTTCCAGGGAAGCTACGAGCAGTACTTC
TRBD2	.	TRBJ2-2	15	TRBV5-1	CASSLAGGPSGELFF	TGCGCCAGCAGTTTAGCGGGAGGGCCCTCCGGGGAGCTGTTTTTT
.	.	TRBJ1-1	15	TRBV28	CASSAPGWRNTEAFF	TGTGCCAGCAGTGCCCCGGGGTGGCGGAACACTGAAGCTTTCTTT
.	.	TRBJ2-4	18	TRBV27	CASSILGGLAPHKNIQYF	TGTGCCAGCAGTATCCTCGGCGGACTTGCGCCACACAAAAACATTCAGTACTTC
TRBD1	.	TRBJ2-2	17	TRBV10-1	CASSGSSRGMNTGELFF	TGCGCCAGCAGTGGGAGCAGCAGGGGGATGAACACCGGGGAGCTGTTTTTT
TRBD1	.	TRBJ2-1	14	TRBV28	CASSSRDSYNEQFF	TGTGCCAGCAGCTCCCGGGACAGCTACAATGAGCAGTTCTTC
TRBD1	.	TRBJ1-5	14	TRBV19	CASTRTGWGQPQHF	TGTGCCAGTACTCGGACAGGGTGGGGACAGCCCCAGCATTTT
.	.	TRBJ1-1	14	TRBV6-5	CASSSDTLNTEAFF	TGTGCCAGCAGTTCCGACACCCTGAACACTGAAGCTTTCTTT
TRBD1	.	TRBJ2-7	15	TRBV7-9	CASSLAGTGQYEQYF	TGTGCCAGCAGCTTAGCCGGGACAGGTCAATACGAGCAGTACTTC
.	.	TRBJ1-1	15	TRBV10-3	CAISESGQGGAEAFF	TGTGCCATCAGTGAGTCCGGTCAGGGAGGGGCTGAAGCTTTCTTT
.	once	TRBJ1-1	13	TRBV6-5	CASSRLRYTEAFF	TGTGCCAGCAGTCGTTTGAGGTACACTGAAGCTTTCTTT
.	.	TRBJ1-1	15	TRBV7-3	CASSLLSRVGPEAFF	TGTGCCAGCAGCTTGCTCTCGAGGGTAGGTCCCGAAGCTTTCTTT
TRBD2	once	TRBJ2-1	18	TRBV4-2	CASSQEEIGGGSYNEQFF	TGTGCCAGCAGCCAAGAAGAAATCGGGGGGGGCTCCTACAATGAGCAGTTCTTC
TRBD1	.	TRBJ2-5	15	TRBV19	CASSRDRGWQETQYF	TGTGCCAGTAGTAGGGACAGGGGGTGGCAAGAGACCCAGTACTTC
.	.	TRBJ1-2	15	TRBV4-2	CASSQEQGPNYGYTF	TGTGCCAGCAGCCAGGAACAGGGTCCGAACTATGGCTACACCTTC
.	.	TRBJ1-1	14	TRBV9	CASSPEGGNTEAFF	TGTGCCAGCAGCCCAGAGGGCGGGAACACTGAAGCTTTCTTT
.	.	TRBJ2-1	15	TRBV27	CASSLSSFPYNEQFF	TGTGCCAGCAGTTTATCCAGTTTTCCCTACAATGAGCAGTTCTTC
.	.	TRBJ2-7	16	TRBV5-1	CASSFQQGKGTYEQYF	TGCGCCAGCAGCTTCCAGCAGGGGAAGGGGACCTACGAGCAGTACTTC
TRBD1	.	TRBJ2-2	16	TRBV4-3	CASSRAGTGSTGELFF	TGCGCCAGCAGCCGAGCCGGGACAGGGTCCACCGGGGAGCTGTTTTTT
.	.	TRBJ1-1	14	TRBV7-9	CASSLGRLNTEAFF	TGTGCCAGCAGCTTAGGGCGGTTGAACACTGAAGCTTTCTTT
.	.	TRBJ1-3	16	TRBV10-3	CAIRDTRDSSGNTIYF	TGTGCCATCAGAGATACCCGCGACAGCTCTGGAAACACCATATATTTT
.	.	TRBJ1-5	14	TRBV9	CASSPDSSNQPQHF	TGTGCCAGCAGCCCCGACAGTAGCAATCAGCCCCAGCATTTT
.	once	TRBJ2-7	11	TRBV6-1	CASSDRYEQYF	TGTGCCAGCAGTGATCGCTACGAGCAGTACTTC
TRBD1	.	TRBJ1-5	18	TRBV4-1	CASSQPGTGGGSNQPQHF	TGCGCCAGCAGCCAACCCGGGACAGGAGGTGGGAGCAATCAGCCCCAGCATTTT
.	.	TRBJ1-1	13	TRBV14	CASSRNMNTEAFF	TGTGCCAGCAGCCGAAACATGAACACTGAAGCTTTCTTT
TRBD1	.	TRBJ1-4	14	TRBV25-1	CASSDRDRVEKLFF	TGTGCCAGCAGTGACCGGGACAGGGTTGAAAAACTGTTTTTT
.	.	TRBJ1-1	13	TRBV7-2	CASSLASVTEAFF	TGTGCCAGCAGCTTAGCTTCGGTAACTGAAGCTTTCTTT
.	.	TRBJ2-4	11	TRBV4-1	CASSQQDIQYF	TGCGCCAGCAGCCAACAGGACATTCAGTACTTC
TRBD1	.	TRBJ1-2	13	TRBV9	CASSVPPGGGYTF	TGTGCCAGCAGCGTACCCCCAGGGGGGGGCTACACCTTC
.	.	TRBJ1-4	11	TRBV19	CASSEFGKLFF	TGTGCCAGTAGCGAGTTTGGAAAACTGTTTTTT
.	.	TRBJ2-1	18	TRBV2	CASRMRGTPPSSYNEQFF	TGTGCCAGCAGGATGAGAGGAACCCCACCGAGCTCCTACAATGAGCAGTTCTTC
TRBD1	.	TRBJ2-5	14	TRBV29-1	CSVRQGVLQETQYF	TGCAGCGTTCGACAGGGCGTCCTCCAAGAGACCCAGTACTTC
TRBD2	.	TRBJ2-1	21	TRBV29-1	CSVEDPSVYGLAGGLDNEQFF	TGCAGCGTTGAAGATCCAAGTGTTTACGGACTAGCGGGAGGACTCGACAATGAGCAGTTCTTC
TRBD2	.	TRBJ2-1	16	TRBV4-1	CASSPRGTSDFREQFF	TGCGCCAGCAGCCCTCGCGGGACTAGCGATTTCCGTGAGCAGTTCTTC